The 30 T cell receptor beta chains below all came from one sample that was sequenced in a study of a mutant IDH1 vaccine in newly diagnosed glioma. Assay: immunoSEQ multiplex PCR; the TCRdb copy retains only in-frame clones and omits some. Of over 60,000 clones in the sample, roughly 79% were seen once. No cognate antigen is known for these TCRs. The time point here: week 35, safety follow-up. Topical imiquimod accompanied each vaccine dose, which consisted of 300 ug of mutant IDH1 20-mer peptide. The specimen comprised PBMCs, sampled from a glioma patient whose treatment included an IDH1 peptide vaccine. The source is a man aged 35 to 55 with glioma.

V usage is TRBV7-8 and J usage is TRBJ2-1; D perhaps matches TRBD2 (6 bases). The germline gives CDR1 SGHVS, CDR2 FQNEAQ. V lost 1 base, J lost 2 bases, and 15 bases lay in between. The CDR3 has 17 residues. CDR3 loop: CASSLERRTGAYNEQFF. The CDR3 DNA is TGTGCCAGCAGCTTAGAGCGGAGGACGGGGGCCTACAATGAGCAGTTCTTC.

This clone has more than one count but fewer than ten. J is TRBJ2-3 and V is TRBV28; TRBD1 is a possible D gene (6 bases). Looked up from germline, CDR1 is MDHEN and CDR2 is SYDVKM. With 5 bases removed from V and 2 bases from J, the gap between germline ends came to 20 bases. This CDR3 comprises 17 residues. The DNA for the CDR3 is TGTGCCAGCAGTCCAGACTTAGGGGGATCGGTCACAGATACGCAGTATTTT. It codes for CASSPDLGGSVTDTQYF.

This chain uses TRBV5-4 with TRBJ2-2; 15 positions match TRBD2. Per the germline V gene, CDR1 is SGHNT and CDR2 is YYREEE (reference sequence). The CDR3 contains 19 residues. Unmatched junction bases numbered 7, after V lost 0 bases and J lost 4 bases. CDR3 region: CASSLEGLAGGPRTGELFF. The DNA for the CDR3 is TGTGCCAGCAGCTTGGAAGGACTAGCGGGGGGGCCTCGCACCGGGGAGCTGTTTTTT.

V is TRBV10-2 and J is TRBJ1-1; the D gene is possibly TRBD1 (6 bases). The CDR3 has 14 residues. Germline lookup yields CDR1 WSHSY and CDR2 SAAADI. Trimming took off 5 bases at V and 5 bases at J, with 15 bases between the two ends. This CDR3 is CASSYPTGGTEAFF. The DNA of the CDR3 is TGCGCCAGCAGTTACCCGACAGGAGGTACTGAAGCTTTCTTT.

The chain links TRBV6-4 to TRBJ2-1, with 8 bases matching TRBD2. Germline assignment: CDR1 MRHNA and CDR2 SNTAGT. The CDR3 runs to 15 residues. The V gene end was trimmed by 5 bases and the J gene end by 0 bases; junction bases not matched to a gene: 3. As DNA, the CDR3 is TGTGCCAGCAGTCGGAGCGGGAGCTCCTACAATGAGCAGTTCTTC. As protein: CASSRSGSSYNEQFF.

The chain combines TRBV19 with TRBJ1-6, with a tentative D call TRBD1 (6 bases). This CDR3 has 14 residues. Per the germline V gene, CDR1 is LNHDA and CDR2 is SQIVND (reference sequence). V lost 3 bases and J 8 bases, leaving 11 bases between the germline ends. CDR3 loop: CASSMLQGDSPLHF. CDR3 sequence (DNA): TGTGCCAGTAGTATGTTACAGGGAGATTCACCCCTCCACTTT. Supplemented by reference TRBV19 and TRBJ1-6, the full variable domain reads DGGITQSPKYLFRKEGQNVTLSCEQNLNHDAMYWYRQDPGQGLRLIYYSQIVNDFQKGDIAEGYSVSREKKESFPLTVTSAQKNPTAFYLCASSMLQGDSPLHFGNGTRLTVT.

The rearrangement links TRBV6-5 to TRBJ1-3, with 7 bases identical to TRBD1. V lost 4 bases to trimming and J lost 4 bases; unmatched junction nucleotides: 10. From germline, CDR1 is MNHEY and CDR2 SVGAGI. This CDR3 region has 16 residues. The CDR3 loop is CASSFSATGTGNTIYF. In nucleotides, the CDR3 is TGTGCCAGCAGTTTTTCCGCGACAGGGACAGGAAACACCATATATTTT.

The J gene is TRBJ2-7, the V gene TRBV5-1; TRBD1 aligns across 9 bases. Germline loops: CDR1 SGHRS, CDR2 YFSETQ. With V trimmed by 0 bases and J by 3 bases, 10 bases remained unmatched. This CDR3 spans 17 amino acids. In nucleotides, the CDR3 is TGCGCCAGCAGCTTGGAATTAGGGACAGGGCTATTCTACGAGCAGTACTTC. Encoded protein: CASSLELGTGLFYEQYF.

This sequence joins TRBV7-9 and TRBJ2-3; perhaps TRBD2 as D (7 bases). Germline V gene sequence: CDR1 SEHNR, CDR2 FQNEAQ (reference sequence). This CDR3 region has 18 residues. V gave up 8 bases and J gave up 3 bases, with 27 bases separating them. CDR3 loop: CASGRGGSGALGTDTQYF. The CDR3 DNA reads TGTGCCAGCGGCCGGGGAGGGTCGGGGGCCCTGGGGACAGATACGCAGTATTTT.

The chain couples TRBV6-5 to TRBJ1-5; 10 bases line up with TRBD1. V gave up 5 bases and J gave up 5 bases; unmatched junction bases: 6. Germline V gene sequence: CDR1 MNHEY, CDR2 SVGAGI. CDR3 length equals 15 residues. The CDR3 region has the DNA TGTGCCAGCAGTAGGGACAGGGGCGGAGATCAGCCCCAGCATTTT. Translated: CASSRDRGGDQPQHF.

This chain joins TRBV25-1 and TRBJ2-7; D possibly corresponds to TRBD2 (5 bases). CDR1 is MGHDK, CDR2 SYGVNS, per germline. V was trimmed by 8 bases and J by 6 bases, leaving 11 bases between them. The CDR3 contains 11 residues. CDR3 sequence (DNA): TGTGCCAGCGCCCGAGGAGGCGAGCAGTACTTC. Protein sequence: CASARGGEQYF.

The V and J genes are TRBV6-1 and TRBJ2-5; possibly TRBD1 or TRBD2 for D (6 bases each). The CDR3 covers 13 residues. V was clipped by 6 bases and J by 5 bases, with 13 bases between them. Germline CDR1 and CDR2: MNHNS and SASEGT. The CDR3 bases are TGTGCCAGCAGCGCGGGACAAATTGAGACCCAGTACTTC. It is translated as CASSAGQIETQYF.

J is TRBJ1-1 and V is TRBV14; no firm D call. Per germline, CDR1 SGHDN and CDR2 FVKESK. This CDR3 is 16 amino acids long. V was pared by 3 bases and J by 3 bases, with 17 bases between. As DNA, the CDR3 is TGTGCCAGCAGCCACCTAAGCGGGCAGGCCCACACTGAAGCTTTCTTT. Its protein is CASSHLSGQAHTEAFF.

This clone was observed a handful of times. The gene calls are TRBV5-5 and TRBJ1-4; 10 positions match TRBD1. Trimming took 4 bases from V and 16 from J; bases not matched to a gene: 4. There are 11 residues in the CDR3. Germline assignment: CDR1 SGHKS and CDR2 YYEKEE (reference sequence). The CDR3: CASSPGTGAFF. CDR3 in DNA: TGTGCCAGCAGCCCGGGGACAGGGGCGTTTTTT.

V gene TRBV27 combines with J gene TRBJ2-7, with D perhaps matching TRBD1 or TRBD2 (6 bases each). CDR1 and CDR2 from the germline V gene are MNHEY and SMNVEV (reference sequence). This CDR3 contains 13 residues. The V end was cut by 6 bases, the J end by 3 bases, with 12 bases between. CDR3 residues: CASSQKGGYEQYF. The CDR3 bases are TGTGCCAGCAGCCAAAAGGGGGGCTACGAGCAGTACTTC.

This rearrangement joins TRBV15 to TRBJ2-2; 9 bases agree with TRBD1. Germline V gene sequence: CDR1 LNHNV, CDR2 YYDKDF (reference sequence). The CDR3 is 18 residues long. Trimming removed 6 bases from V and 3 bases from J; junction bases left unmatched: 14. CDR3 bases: TGTGCCACCAGTACCCCGGGACAGGGTAATTGGGACACCGGGGAGCTGTTTTTT. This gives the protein CATSTPGQGNWDTGELFF.

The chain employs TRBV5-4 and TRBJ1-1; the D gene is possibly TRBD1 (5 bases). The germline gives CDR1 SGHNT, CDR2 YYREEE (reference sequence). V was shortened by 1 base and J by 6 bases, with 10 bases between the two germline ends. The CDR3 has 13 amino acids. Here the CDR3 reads CASSLSGGAEAFF. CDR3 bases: TGTGCCAGCAGCTTGTCGGGAGGGGCTGAAGCTTTCTTT.

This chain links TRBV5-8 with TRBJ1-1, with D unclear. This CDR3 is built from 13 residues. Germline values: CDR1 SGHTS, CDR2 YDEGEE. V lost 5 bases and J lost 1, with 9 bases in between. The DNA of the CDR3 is TGTGCCAGCAGATACTACGGGAACACTGAAGCTTTCTTT. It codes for CASRYYGNTEAFF.

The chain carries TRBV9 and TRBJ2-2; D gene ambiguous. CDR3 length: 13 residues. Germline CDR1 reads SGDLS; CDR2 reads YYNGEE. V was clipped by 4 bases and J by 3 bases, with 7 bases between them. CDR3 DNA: TGTGCCAGCAGCCCCTCGGACACCGGGGAGCTGTTTTTT. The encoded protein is CASSPSDTGELFF.

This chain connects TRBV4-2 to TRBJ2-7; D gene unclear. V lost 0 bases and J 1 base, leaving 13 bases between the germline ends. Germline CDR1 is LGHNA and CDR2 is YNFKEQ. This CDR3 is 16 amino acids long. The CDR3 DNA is TGTGCCAGCAGCCAAGATCTGGCAGATCCGTCCTACGAGCAGTACTTC. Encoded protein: CASSQDLADPSYEQYF.

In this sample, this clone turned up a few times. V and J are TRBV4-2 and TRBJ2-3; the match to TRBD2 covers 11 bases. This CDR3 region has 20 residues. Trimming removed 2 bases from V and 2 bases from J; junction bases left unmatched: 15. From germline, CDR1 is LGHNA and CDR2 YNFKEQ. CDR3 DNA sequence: TGTGCCAGCAGCCAACATAGACGCCAACCTAGCGGGAGGTCCACAGATACGCAGTATTTT. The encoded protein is CASSQHRRQPSGRSTDTQYF.

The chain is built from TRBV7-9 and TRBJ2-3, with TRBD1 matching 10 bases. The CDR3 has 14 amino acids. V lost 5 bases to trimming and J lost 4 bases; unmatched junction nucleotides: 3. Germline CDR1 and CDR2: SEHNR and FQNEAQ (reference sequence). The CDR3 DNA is TGTGCCAGCAGCAGCGGACAGGGGGCAGATACGCAGTATTTT. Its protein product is CASSSGQGADTQYF.

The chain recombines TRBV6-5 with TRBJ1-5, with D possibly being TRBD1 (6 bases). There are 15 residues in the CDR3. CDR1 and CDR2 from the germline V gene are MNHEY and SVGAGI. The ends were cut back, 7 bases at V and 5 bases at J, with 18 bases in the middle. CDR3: CASKQGGGLDQPQHF. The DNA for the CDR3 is TGTGCCAGCAAGCAGGGAGGGGGATTGGATCAGCCCCAGCATTTT.

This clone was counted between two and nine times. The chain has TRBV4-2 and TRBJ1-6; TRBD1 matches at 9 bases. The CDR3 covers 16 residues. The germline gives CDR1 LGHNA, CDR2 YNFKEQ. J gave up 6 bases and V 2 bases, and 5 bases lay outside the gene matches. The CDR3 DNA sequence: TGTGCCAGCAGCCAACTACAGGGGGCCGGTAATTCACCCCTCCACTTT. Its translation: CASSQLQGAGNSPLHF.

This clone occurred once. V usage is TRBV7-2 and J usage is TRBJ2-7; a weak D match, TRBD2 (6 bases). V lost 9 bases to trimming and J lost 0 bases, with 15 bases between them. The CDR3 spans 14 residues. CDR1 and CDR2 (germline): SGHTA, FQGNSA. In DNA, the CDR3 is TGTGCCAGTGGAAGTGGGGGGAGCTCCTACGAGCAGTACTTC. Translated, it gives CASGSGGSSYEQYF.

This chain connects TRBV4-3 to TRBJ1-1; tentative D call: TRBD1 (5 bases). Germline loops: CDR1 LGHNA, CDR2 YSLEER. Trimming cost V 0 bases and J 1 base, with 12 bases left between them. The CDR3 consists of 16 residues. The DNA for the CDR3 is TGCGCCAGCAGCCAAGATCCGGGGACGACGAACACTGAAGCTTTCTTT. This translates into CASSQDPGTTNTEAFF.

The CDR3: CASSVKDPGGVSEAFF. The DNA of the CDR3 is TGTGCCAGTAGTGTAAAAGACCCGGGCGGCGTCTCTGAAGCTTTCTTT. The V call is TRBV19, the J call TRBJ1-1; D unresolved. Trimming left V 5 bases short and J 6 bases short, with 22 bases between. Germline V CDR1 and CDR2: LNHDA, SQIVND (reference sequence). The CDR3 runs to 16 residues. Complete variable domain (other parts from reference TRBV19 and TRBJ1-1): DGGITQSPKYLFRKEGQNVTLSCEQNLNHDAMYWYRQDPGQGLRLIYYSQIVNDFQKGDIAEGYSVSREKKESFPLTVTSAQKNPTAFYLCASSVKDPGGVSEAFFGQGTRLTVV.

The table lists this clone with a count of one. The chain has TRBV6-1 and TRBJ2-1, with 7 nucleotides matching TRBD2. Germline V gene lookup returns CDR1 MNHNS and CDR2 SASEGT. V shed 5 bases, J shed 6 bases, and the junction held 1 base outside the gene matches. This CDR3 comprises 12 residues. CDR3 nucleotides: TGTGCCAGCAGTTGGGGGGGCAATGAGCAGTTCTTC. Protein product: CASSWGGNEQFF.

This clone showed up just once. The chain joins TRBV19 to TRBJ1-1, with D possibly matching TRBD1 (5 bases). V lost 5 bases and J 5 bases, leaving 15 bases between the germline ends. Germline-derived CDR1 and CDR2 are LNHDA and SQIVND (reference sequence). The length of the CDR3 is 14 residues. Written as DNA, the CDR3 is TGTGCCAGTAGTGGGGACCGATGGAGTACTGAAGCTTTCTTT. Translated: CASSGDRWSTEAFF. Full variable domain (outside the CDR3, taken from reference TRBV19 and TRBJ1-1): DGGITQSPKYLFRKEGQNVTLSCEQNLNHDAMYWYRQDPGQGLRLIYYSQIVNDFQKGDIAEGYSVSREKKESFPLTVTSAQKNPTAFYLCASSGDRWSTEAFFGQGTRLTVV.

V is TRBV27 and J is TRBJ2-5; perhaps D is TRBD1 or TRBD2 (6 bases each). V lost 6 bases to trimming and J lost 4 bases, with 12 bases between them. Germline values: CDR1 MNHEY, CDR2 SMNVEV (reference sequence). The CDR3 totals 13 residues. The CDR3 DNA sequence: TGTGCCAGCAGGGGGGGCGAAGGAGAGACCCAGTACTTC. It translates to CASRGGEGETQYF.